The 22 T cell receptor beta chains below come from one sample, sequenced in a study of T cell responses to AZD1222 COVID-19 vaccine. The repertoire was sequenced with immunoSEQ multiplex PCR; TCRdb's copy has only in-frame clones and lacks some. The sample carries about 150,000 clones, about 87% recorded once. This sample comprised peripheral blood, obtained on day 0 of AZD1222 vaccination. The receptors stem from an adult in good health.

J is TRBJ1-2 and V is TRBV6-5, with TRBD1 identical over 8 bases. The germline gives CDR1 MNHEY, CDR2 SVGAGI. V was clipped by 7 bases and J by 4 bases; unmatched bases: 8. The CDR3 contains 14 residues. CDR3 sequence: CASKVGQVFYGYTF. In DNA, the CDR3 is TGTGCCAGCAAAGTGGGACAGGTATTCTATGGCTACACCTTC.

This clone has a single count. J is TRBJ1-4 and V is TRBV3-1 (or the pseudogene TRBV3-2); TRBD1 is a possible D gene (5 bases). The germline CDR1 and CDR2 sequences are LGHDT and YNNKEL (reference sequence). This CDR3 comprises 13 residues. With 3 bases removed from V and 15 bases from J, the gap between germline ends came to 17 bases. This chain's CDR3 is CASSHLIMGLLFF. DNA for the CDR3: TGTGCCAGCAGCCATCTTATCATGGGGCTTTTGTTTTTT.

The chain uses TRBV7-9 and TRBJ1-5, with TRBD1 as a possible D gene (6 bases). Per germline, CDR1 SEHNR and CDR2 FQNEAQ (reference sequence). The CDR3 runs to 14 residues. V was shortened by 6 bases and J by 4 bases, with 13 bases between the two germline ends. The CDR3 DNA follows: TGTGCCAGCAGTAACGACAGGTGGAATCAGCCCCAGCATTTT. This translates into CASSNDRWNQPQHF.

The table lists this clone with a count of one. The rearrangement joins TRBV19 to TRBJ1-5; TRBD1 might be the D (5 bases). This CDR3 region has 15 residues. Germline CDR1 reads LNHDA; CDR2 reads SQIVND (reference sequence). Trimming shortened V by 6 bases and J by 7 bases, and 19 bases separated the two germline ends. The CDR3 nucleotides read TGTGCCAGTAGCCCGACAGAACGTGGGGGGCAGCCCCAGCATTTT. Translated: CASSPTERGGQPQHF. The entire variable domain, with the rest obtained from reference TRBV19 and TRBJ1-5, is as follows: DGGITQSPKYLFRKEGQNVTLSCEQNLNHDAMYWYRQDPGQGLRLIYYSQIVNDFQKGDIAEGYSVSREKKESFPLTVTSAQKNPTAFYLCASSPTERGGQPQHFGDGTRLSIL.

The gene calls are TRBV4-2 and TRBJ1-2; weak D call: TRBD1 (6 bases). Germline-derived CDR1 and CDR2 are LGHNA and YNFKEQ. V lost 0 bases and J lost 8, with 16 bases in between. The CDR3 loop spans 15 amino acids. The chain's CDR3 is CASSQDAGALEGYTF. The CDR3 DNA follows: TGTGCCAGCAGCCAAGATGCGGGGGCGCTTGAAGGCTACACCTTC.

J is TRBJ1-5 and V is TRBV5-6, with D perhaps matching TRBD1 (6 bases). Trimming stripped 4 bases from V and 9 bases from J, with 20 bases between. Germline CDR1 is SGHDT and CDR2 is YYEEEE. The CDR3 spans 15 residues. CDR3 residues: CASSKLDGTSRPQHF. The CDR3 bases are TGTGCCAGCAGCAAATTGGACGGGACAAGTCGGCCCCAGCATTTT.

The chain carries TRBV7-2 and TRBJ1-5, with a tentative D call TRBD1 (5 bases). The germline CDR1 and CDR2 sequences are SGHTA and FQGNSA. V shed 1 base and J shed 1 base, with 11 bases lying between them. The CDR3 has 16 amino acids. The CDR3 protein is CASSLEGLLSNQPQHF. The CDR3 DNA reads as TGTGCCAGCAGCTTAGAGGGGCTGTTGAGCAATCAGCCCCAGCATTTT.

The genes are TRBV5-1 and TRBJ1-1, with D unresolved. This CDR3 contains 15 residues. CDR1 is SGHRS, CDR2 YFSETQ, per germline. With 1 base removed from V and 2 bases from J, the gap between germline ends came to 12 bases. The DNA of the CDR3 is TGCGCCAGCAGCTTGTACCTCCAGCTAAACACTGAAGCTTTCTTT. Amino acids: CASSLYLQLNTEAFF. The full variable domain, in which reference TRBV5-1 and TRBJ1-1 provide the parts outside the CDR3, is KAGVTQTPRYLIKTRGQQVTLSCSPISGHRSVSWYQQTPGQGLQFLFEYFSETQRNKGNFPGRFSGRQFSNSRSEMNVSTLELGDSALYLCASSLYLQLNTEAFFGQGTRLTVV.

In DNA form, the CDR3 reads TGCGCCAGCAGTGAGTCATCGGGGCAGGGTCCCCCTGAAGCTTTCTTT. This encodes CASSESSGQGPPEAFF. This chain joins TRBV10-1 and TRBJ1-1; tentatively, D is TRBD1 (5 bases). CDR1 is WNHNN and CDR2 is SYGVQD in the germline V gene (reference sequence). V was cut by 0 bases and J by 6 bases, with 17 bases left in between. The length of the CDR3 is 16 residues.

The V call is TRBV27, the J call TRBJ2-7; 7 bases agree with TRBD1. CDR1 is MNHEY, CDR2 SMNVEV, per germline (reference sequence). This CDR3 region has 17 residues. With 5 bases clipped from V and 4 bases from J, the junction kept 17 bases outside the gene matches. The CDR3 coding sequence is TGTGCCAGCAGTCCCCGTGTCGGACAGGTTTACAATTACGAGCAGTACTTC. Protein: CASSPRVGQVYNYEQYF.

CDR3 sequence (DNA): TGTGCCAGCAGCTTACTCGGTCCCAATGAGCAGTTCTTC. Its protein product is CASSLLGPNEQFF. The chain employs TRBV7-3 and TRBJ2-1; D ambiguous. V shed 2 bases and J shed 6 bases, with 8 bases lying between them. This CDR3 is built from 13 residues. Germline assignment: CDR1 SGHTA and CDR2 FQGTGA.

This chain connects TRBV21-1 to TRBJ2-1; the DNA was not compared with TRBD1, the D call given in the table. TRBV21-1 is an annotated pseudogene. The CDR3 contains 16 residues. This chain's CDR3 is CASSKWDRGLRNEQFF. CDR3 nucleotide sequence: TGTGCCAGCAGCAAATGGGACAGGGGGCTTAGGAATGAGCAGTTCTTC.

The rearrangement links TRBV5-5 to TRBJ1-2; D is uncertain. There are 14 residues in the CDR3. Between the trimmed V and J ends, which lost 0 bases and 6 bases, there was a span of 12 bases. Germline V gene lookup returns CDR1 SGHKS and CDR2 YYEKEE (reference sequence). The CDR3 nucleotides are TGTGCCAGCAGCTTGGTATCCACGGAAGATGGCTACACCTTC. Encoded protein: CASSLVSTEDGYTF.

The chain employs TRBV6-6 and TRBJ2-6; D unclear. Trimming shortened V by 6 bases and J by 3 bases, and 18 bases separated the two germline ends. Germline V gene data show CDR1 as MNHNY and CDR2 as SVGAGI (reference sequence). The length of the CDR3 is 17 residues. The CDR3 spells CASSRGRATLGANVLTF. For the CDR3, the DNA is TGTGCCAGCAGCCGAGGACGGGCCACTCTTGGGGCCAACGTCCTGACTTTC.

The chain carries TRBV5-5 and TRBJ1-5; possible D gene TRBD1, 5 bases. V was cut by 0 bases and J by 1 base, with 8 bases left in between. This CDR3 spans 15 amino acids. Germline V CDR1 and CDR2: SGHKS, YYEKEE (reference sequence). CDR3 coding DNA: TGTGCCAGCAGCTTGGCAGGGATCAGCAATCAGCCCCAGCATTTT. It specifies CASSLAGISNQPQHF.

The chain recombines TRBV14 with TRBJ2-1; 10 bases fit TRBD2. The trim removed 0 bases at V and 6 bases at J, leaving 14 bases unmatched. The CDR3 covers 19 residues. Germline values: CDR1 SGHDN, CDR2 FVKESK. In nucleotides, the CDR3 is TGTGCCAGCAGCCAAGAGTCCCTAGCGGGAGTAGGGGTGGGCAATGAGCAGTTCTTC. Amino acid sequence: CASSQESLAGVGVGNEQFF.

The chain combines TRBV28 with TRBJ2-4; 7 nucleotides line up with TRBD2. Germline V CDR1 and CDR2: MDHEN, SYDVKM. This CDR3 has 16 amino acids. V was clipped by 6 bases and J by 0 bases; unmatched bases: 8. CDR3 loop: CASSSRGELAKNIQYF. The CDR3 coding sequence is TGTGCCAGCAGCTCCCGGGGGGAGCTAGCCAAAAACATTCAGTACTTC.

This chain links TRBV6-4 with TRBJ2-3; possible D gene TRBD2, 5 bases. V lost 4 bases to trimming and J lost 0 bases, with 5 bases between them. Germline CDR1 reads MRHNA; CDR2 reads SNTAGT. The CDR3 sequence is 13 residues long. CDR3 DNA: TGTGCCAGCAGTGCGGGGAGCACAGATACGCAGTATTTT. Residues: CASSAGSTDTQYF.

The chain carries TRBV12-3 or TRBV12-4 and TRBJ2-7, with D perhaps matching TRBD1 (5 bases). The CDR3 has 13 residues. The V end was cut by 2 bases, the J end by 2 bases, with 7 bases between. The CDR3, as DNA: TGTGCCAGCAGTTTAAAGACAGCCTACGAGCAGTACTTC. It yields the protein CASSLKTAYEQYF.

The rearrangement joins TRBV10-2 to TRBJ1-2; D gene unclear. Trimming removed 0 bases from V and 4 bases from J, with 9 bases in between. CDR1 is WSHSY, CDR2 SAAADI, per germline. CDR3 size: 14 residues. The CDR3 is CASSESKGSYGYTF. In DNA form, the CDR3 reads TGCGCCAGCAGTGAGTCTAAAGGCAGCTATGGCTACACCTTC.

The chain couples TRBV19 to TRBJ1-1, with D possibly matching TRBD1 (5 bases). V shed 1 base and J shed 2 bases, with 17 bases lying between them. The CDR3 has 17 amino acids. The germline V gene encodes CDR1 LNHDA and CDR2 SQIVND (reference sequence). The CDR3 DNA is TGTGCCAGTAGTATAGTCGGCTGGGGCCGCGAAAACACTGAAGCTTTCTTT. Its translation is CASSIVGWGRENTEAFF.

The CDR3 region has the DNA TGCGCCAGCAGCCACCGGCGGGGGAACACTGAAGCTTTCTTT. Its protein is CASSHRRGNTEAFF. The V call is TRBV4-1, the J call TRBJ1-1; the D is unclear. Per the germline V gene, CDR1 is MGHRA and CDR2 is YSYEKL. The CDR3 has 14 residues. V lost 3 bases, J lost 1 base, and 9 bases lay in between.